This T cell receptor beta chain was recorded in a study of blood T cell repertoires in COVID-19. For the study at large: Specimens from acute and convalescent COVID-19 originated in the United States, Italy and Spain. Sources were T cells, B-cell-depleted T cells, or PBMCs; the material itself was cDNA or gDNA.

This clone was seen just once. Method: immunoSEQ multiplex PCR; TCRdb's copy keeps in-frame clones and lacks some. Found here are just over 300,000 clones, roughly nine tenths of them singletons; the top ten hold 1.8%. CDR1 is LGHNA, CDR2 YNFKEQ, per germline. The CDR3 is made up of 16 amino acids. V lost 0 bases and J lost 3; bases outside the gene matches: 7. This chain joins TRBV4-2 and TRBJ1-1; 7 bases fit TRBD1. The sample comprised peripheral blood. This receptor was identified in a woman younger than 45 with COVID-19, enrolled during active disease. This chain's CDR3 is CASSQDQRQGHTEAFF. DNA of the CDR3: TGTGCCAGCAGCCAAGATCAAAGACAGGGCCACACTGAAGCTTTCTTT.